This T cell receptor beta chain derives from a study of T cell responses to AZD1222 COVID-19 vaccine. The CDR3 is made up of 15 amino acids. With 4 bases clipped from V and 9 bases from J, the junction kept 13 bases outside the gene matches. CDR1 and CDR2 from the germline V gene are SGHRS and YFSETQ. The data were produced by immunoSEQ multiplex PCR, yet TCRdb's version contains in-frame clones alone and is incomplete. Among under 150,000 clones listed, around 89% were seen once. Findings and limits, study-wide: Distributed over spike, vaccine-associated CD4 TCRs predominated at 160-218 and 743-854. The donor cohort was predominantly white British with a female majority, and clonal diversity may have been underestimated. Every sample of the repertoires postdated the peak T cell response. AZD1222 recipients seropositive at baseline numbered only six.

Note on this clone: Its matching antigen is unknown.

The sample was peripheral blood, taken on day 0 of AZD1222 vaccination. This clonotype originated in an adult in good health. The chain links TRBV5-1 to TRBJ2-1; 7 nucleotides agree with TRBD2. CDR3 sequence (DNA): TGCGCCAGCAGCCCTCTAGCGGCCCCTTTGGGTGAGCAGTTCTTC. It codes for CASSPLAAPLGEQFF.